Listed below are T cell receptor beta chains from one sample, sequenced in a study of cytomegalovirus exposure and HLA in healthy donors. Clones were read by immunoSEQ multiplex PCR, and TCRdb kept only the in-frame ones, dropping some. The sample yields 150,000 or so clones, approximately 71% seen once. The source material was PBMCs. The receptors were sampled from a man between 25 and 39 years old in good health and CMV-seropositive. Each CDR3 is given with its conserved first and last residue. D genes are given only for firm matches. Some rows have no size entry. The others give once, few or many, or a class for an expanded clone.

J gene,D gene,clone size,V gene,CDR3 protein,CDR3 DNA
TRBJ2-3,TRBD1,NA,TRBV6-6,CASSHRDRGPTDTQYF,TGTGCCAGCAGTCACCGGGACAGGGGACCCACAGATACGCAGTATTTT
TRBJ1-4,NA,NA,TRBV6-1,CASSHVQGKLFF,TGTGCCAGCAGCCACGTACAGGGAAAACTGTTTTTT
TRBJ1-5,NA,NA,TRBV19,CASSQRYRSNQPQHF,TGTGCCAGTAGCCAGCGATATCGTAGCAATCAGCCCCAGCATTTT
TRBJ2-7,NA,few,TRBV7-9,CASSYFQRNEQYF,TGTGCCAGCAGCTACTTCCAGCGGAACGAGCAGTACTTC
TRBJ1-3,NA,NA,TRBV5-1,CASSFLGASGNTIYF,TGCGCCAGCAGCTTTTTGGGGGCCTCTGGAAACACCATATATTTT
TRBJ2-1,NA,NA,TRBV14,CASSHVSSYNEQFF,TGTGCCAGCAGCCATGTGAGCTCCTACAATGAGCAGTTCTTC
TRBJ2-2,TRBD2,few,TRBV5-4,CASSPRGTSGPGELFF,TGTGCCAGCAGCCCCCGGGGGACTAGCGGCCCCGGGGAGCTGTTTTTT
TRBJ1-1,NA,NA,TRBV19,CASSIYRGLGAEAFF,TGTGCCAGTAGTATCTATCGGGGACTGGGCGCTGAAGCTTTCTTT
TRBJ2-5,NA,few,TRBV9,CASSANQETQYF,TGTGCCAGCAGCGCAAACCAAGAGACCCAGTACTTC
TRBJ1-1,TRBD1,NA,TRBV6-4,CASSLEGAGRQGGGAFF,TGTGCCAGCAGTCTTGAAGGGGCGGGGCGACAGGGCGGTGGAGCTTTCTTT
TRBJ1-1,NA,NA,TRBV27,CASSLSPVGYTEAFF,TGTGCCAGCAGTTTATCACCGGTCGGGTACACTGAAGCTTTCTTT
TRBJ2-1,NA,few,TRBV6-1,CASSLLARNEQFF,TGTGCCAGCAGTTTATTAGCGAGAAATGAGCAGTTCTTC
TRBJ1-2,TRBD1,NA,TRBV5-4,CASTLDRSSINYGYTF,TGTGCCAGCACCCTGGACAGGAGTTCGATCAACTATGGCTACACCTTC
TRBJ2-5,TRBD1,NA,TRBV27,CASRGQGQETQYF,TGTGCCAGCAGGGGACAGGGGCAAGAGACCCAGTACTTC
TRBJ2-7,NA,NA,TRBV9,CASGRDSTYEQYF,TGTGCCAGCGGCCGAGACTCAACCTACGAGCAGTACTTC
TRBJ2-1,TRBD2,NA,TRBV11-2,CASSQISGVSYNEQFF,TGTGCCAGCAGCCAGATTAGCGGGGTCTCCTACAATGAGCAGTTCTTC
TRBJ2-3,TRBD1,once,TRBV7-9,CASSLRQGSTDTQYF,TGTGCCAGCAGCTTACGACAGGGGAGCACAGATACGCAGTATTTT
TRBJ2-7,NA,NA,TRBV11-2,CASSPIQRAGIYEQYF,TGTGCCAGCAGCCCCATTCAAAGGGCAGGGATCTACGAGCAGTACTTC
TRBJ2-7,NA,few,TRBV5-4,CASSLPPPGEQYF,TGTGCCAGCAGCTTGCCCCCCCCGGGCGAGCAGTACTTC
TRBJ2-7,TRBD1,NA,TRBV10-3,CAISLDRGTYEQYF,TGTGCCATCAGTTTGGACAGGGGGACCTACGAGCAGTACTTC
TRBJ2-3,NA,once,TRBV5-4,CASSLGFAAGDTDTQYF,TGTGCCAGCAGCTTGGGTTTTGCCGCGGGTGACACAGATACGCAGTATTTT
TRBJ2-1,NA,few,TRBV7-9,CASSQRRENYNEQFF,TGTGCCAGCAGTCAGAGGAGGGAGAACTACAATGAGCAGTTCTTC
TRBJ2-3,TRBD1,NA,TRBV19,CASSFWGQTTDTQYF,TGTGCCAGTAGTTTCTGGGGACAGACCACAGATACGCAGTATTTT
TRBJ2-7,NA,few,TRBV7-6,CASSFLGPEDEQYF,TGTGCCAGCAGCTTTTTAGGTCCCGAGGACGAGCAGTACTTC
TRBJ1-3,NA,NA,TRBV28,CASTGGVGAGNTIYF,TGTGCCTCCACGGGCGGGGTGGGGGCTGGAAACACCATATATTTT
TRBJ1-4,NA,NA,TRBV28,CASSLVGRTNEKLFF,TGTGCCAGCAGTTTAGTGGGCCGGACTAATGAAAAACTGTTTTTT
TRBJ2-5,NA,NA,TRBV7-9,CASSFRDLETQYF,TGTGCCAGCAGCTTCCGGGACTTAGAGACCCAGTACTTC
TRBJ1-2,NA,NA,TRBV18,CASSPGRRDGYTF,TGTGCCAGCTCACCCGGCAGGAGGGATGGCTACACCTTC
TRBJ2-1,TRBD2,NA,TRBV30,CAWSEGLAGGPSYNEQFF,TGTGCCTGGAGTGAAGGACTAGCGGGAGGGCCCTCGTACAATGAGCAGTTCTTC
TRBJ1-1,NA,NA,TRBV2,CASSEADTEAFF,TGTGCCAGCAGTGAGGCAGACACTGAAGCTTTCTTT
TRBJ2-1,TRBD2,NA,TRBV4-1,CASSQLGGGLATRTSYNEQFF,TGCGCCAGCAGCCAACTAGGGGGTGGACTAGCGACACGAACTTCCTACAATGAGCAGTTCTTC
TRBJ2-1,NA,NA,TRBV7-9,CASSTGQIQVKGNYNEQFF,TGTGCCAGCAGCACAGGACAGATTCAAGTAAAGGGCAATTACAATGAGCAGTTCTTC
TRBJ2-7,TRBD1,NA,TRBV28,CASTGAITYEQYF,TGTGCCAGTACAGGGGCGATCACCTACGAGCAGTACTTC
TRBJ1-2,NA,NA,TRBV5-1,CASSLGLGDYGYTF,TGCGCCAGCAGCTTGGGGTTAGGGGACTATGGCTACACCTTC
TRBJ2-3,TRBD2,NA,TRBV2,CAKASGRSTDTQYF,TGTGCCAAGGCTAGCGGGAGGTCCACAGATACGCAGTATTTT
TRBJ1-2,TRBD1,NA,TRBV27,CASSLGQYYGYTF,TGTGCCAGCAGCCTGGGACAGTACTATGGCTACACCTTC
TRBJ1-2,TRBD1,NA,TRBV28,CASSRDRKNYGYTF,TGTGCCAGCAGCCGGGACAGAAAAAACTATGGCTACACCTTC
TRBJ1-2,TRBD1,NA,TRBV5-5,CASSEVPDRGNMYGYTF,TGTGCCAGCAGCGAAGTTCCGGACAGGGGTAATATGTATGGCTACACCTTC
TRBJ2-3,NA,few,TRBV28,CASSLQADTQYF,TGTGCCAGCAGTCTCCAGGCAGATACGCAGTATTTT
TRBJ1-1,NA,NA,TRBV27,CASSLVREGNTEAFF,TGTGCCAGCAGTTTAGTCCGCGAGGGGAACACTGAAGCTTTCTTT
TRBJ2-5,NA,few,TRBV20-1,CSARLDETQYF,TGCAGTGCTAGACTAGACGAGACCCAGTACTTC
TRBJ2-5,TRBD2,NA,TRBV2,CASKSRLAEETQYF,TGTGCCAGCAAATCCCGACTAGCGGAAGAGACCCAGTACTTC
TRBJ2-1,TRBD2,NA,TRBV7-3,CASSFSSGDYNEQFF,TGTGCCAGCAGCTTCTCTAGCGGGGATTACAATGAGCAGTTCTTC
TRBJ2-1,NA,NA,TRBV19,CASSMRVRKVGEQFF,TGTGCCAGTAGTATGAGGGTGAGAAAAGTCGGTGAGCAGTTCTTC
TRBJ2-5,NA,NA,TRBV15,CATSRDLGGETQYF,TGTGCCACCAGCAGAGATTTGGGGGGTGAGACCCAGTACTTC
TRBJ1-1,TRBD1,NA,TRBV28,CASMGQPRAEAFF,TGTGCCAGCATGGGACAGCCTAGGGCTGAAGCTTTCTTT
TRBJ2-3,NA,NA,TRBV14,CASSLMAEYTDTQYF,TGTGCCAGCAGCCTCATGGCGGAATACACAGATACGCAGTATTTT
TRBJ2-5,NA,NA,TRBV9,CASSAQNWEETQYF,TGTGCCAGCAGCGCCCAAAACTGGGAGGAGACCCAGTACTTC
TRBJ2-1,NA,few,TRBV28,CASQTRSSYNEQFF,TGTGCCAGCCAGACCAGGTCGTCCTACAATGAGCAGTTCTTC
TRBJ2-1,TRBD2,NA,TRBV9,CASSVVERDTGEQFF,TGTGCCAGCAGCGTAGTTGAGCGGGATACCGGTGAGCAGTTCTTC
TRBJ1-3,TRBD1,NA,TRBV30,CAWSSSPGQGTIYF,TGTGCCTGGAGTTCCTCACCGGGACAGGGGACCATATATTTT
TRBJ1-2,TRBD1,NA,TRBV13,CASSFLYGQAFGYTF,TGTGCCAGCAGCTTCTTGTACGGACAGGCTTTTGGCTACACCTTC
TRBJ2-3,NA,NA,TRBV14,CASSQASQNTDTQYF,TGTGCCAGCAGCCAAGCATCACAGAACACAGATACGCAGTATTTT
TRBJ2-3,NA,few,TRBV10-1,CASGRQGDTQYF,TGCGCCAGCGGTAGACAAGGAGATACGCAGTATTTT
TRBJ1-2,NA,NA,TRBV6-6,CASSSGGQGNGYTF,TGTGCCAGCTCCTCGGGAGGGCAGGGAAACGGCTACACCTTC
TRBJ1-3,NA,NA,TRBV6-5,CASSYRGRLGNTIYF,TGTGCCAGCAGTTATCGGGGTAGATTGGGAAACACCATATATTTT
TRBJ2-1,TRBD2,NA,TRBV28,CASSLSGTSGRGNEQFF,TGTGCCAGCAGTTTATCCGGGACTAGCGGAAGAGGAAATGAGCAGTTCTTC
TRBJ1-4,NA,NA,TRBV10-2,CASQREGEKLFF,TGCGCCAGCCAACGGGAAGGGGAAAAACTGTTTTTT
TRBJ1-1,NA,once,TRBV18,CASSPRGPPNTEAFF,TGTGCCAGCTCACCACGGGGCCCCCCGAACACTGAAGCTTTCTTT
TRBJ1-2,NA,NA,TRBV28,CASSLRGKWYGYTF,TGTGCCAGCAGTTTACGGGGGAAGTGGTATGGCTACACCTTC